This TCR beta chain derives from a study of cytomegalovirus exposure and HLA in healthy donors. Study summary: Previous work identified 90 million to 130 million unique TCR beta sequences from around 180 million T cells.

Whole-study findings and limits: Reportedly, TCR beta sequences accurately predicted HLA-A and HLA-B alleles in most subjects.

PCR primers comprised 60 Vbeta and 13 Jbeta primers. Original methodology: It was a later analysis that counted about 80 million unique TCR beta chains, of which about 10 million were shared. The assay was immunoSEQ multiplex PCR, and TCRdb's table has in-frame clones only and misses some. Clone size and the V and J calls come from that table; the DNA yielded D and trimming. Of over 130,000 clones in the sample, approximately 80% were seen once. Germline CDR1 MNHNS, CDR2 SASEGT. The CDR3 is 14 amino acids. The junction had 7 bases not matched to a gene; V was cut back by 6 bases and J by 4 bases. This clone was counted a single time. Its specificity is unknown.

The sequence was collected from a woman aged 40 to 55 in good health and CMV-seropositive. The V and J genes are TRBV6-1 and TRBJ1-1; 8 nucleotides align to TRBD1. The sequenced sample consisted of PBMCs. CDR3 nucleotides: TGTGCCAGCAGAAGACAGGGGAGGGCCACTGAAGCTTTCTTT. Translating gives CASRRQGRATEAFF.